Listed here are 32 T cell receptor beta chains from one sample, sequenced in a study of blood T cell repertoires in COVID-19. TCRdb's copy holds only in-frame clones and misses some; the assay was immunoSEQ multiplex PCR. The sample has roughly 35,000 clones, approximately 91% seen once. The sequenced sample consisted of peripheral blood. Receptor source: a man in his 60s with active COVID-19.

The chain uses TRBV4-3 and TRBJ2-1; 7 nucleotides agree with TRBD2. With V trimmed by 3 bases and J by 6 bases, 8 bases remained unmatched. Germline CDR1 reads LGHNA; CDR2 reads YSLEER. This CDR3 has 15 amino acids. The CDR3 DNA reads TGCGCCAGCAGCCACTCGACTAGCACGGGCAATGAGCAGTTCTTC. It yields the protein CASSHSTSTGNEQFF.

The chain carries TRBV6-5 and TRBJ2-7, with 7 bases that match TRBD2. The CDR3 length is 14 residues. The germline CDR1 and CDR2 sequences are MNHEY and SVGAGI. The trim removed 10 bases at V and 3 bases at J, leaving 12 bases unmatched. This CDR3 reads CATLGRGSVYEQYF. The CDR3 DNA is TGTGCCACTTTAGGGCGGGGGTCGGTCTACGAGCAGTACTTC.

The rearrangement joins TRBV5-4 to TRBJ2-7; 12 bases fit TRBD2. From germline, CDR1 is SGHNT and CDR2 YYREEE (reference sequence). The CDR3 extends over 15 amino acids. Unmatched junction bases numbered 6, after V lost 4 bases and J lost 4 bases. The CDR3 is CASSQTSGSLYEQYF. The CDR3 region has the DNA TGTGCCAGCAGCCAGACTAGCGGGAGTCTGTACGAGCAGTACTTC. Filled out from reference TRBV5-4 and TRBJ2-7, the complete variable domain reads ETGVTQSPTHLIKTRGQQVTLRCSSQSGHNTVSWYQQALGQGPQFIFQYYREEENGRGNFPPRFSGLQFPNYSSELNVNALELDDSALYLCASSQTSGSLYEQYFGPGTRLTVT.

This clone showed up just once. This sequence joins TRBV12-3 or TRBV12-4 and TRBJ2-2; D gene unclear. Trimming removed 2 bases from V and 3 bases from J, with 4 bases in between. CDR3 length equals 13 residues. CDR3 coding DNA: TGTGCCAGCAGTTTATCGGACACCGGGGAGCTGTTTTTT. Its protein is CASSLSDTGELFF.

The chain combines TRBV4-1 with TRBJ2-7; TRBD2 is a possible D gene (6 bases). There are 16 residues in the CDR3. Germline V gives CDR1 MGHRA, CDR2 YSYEKL. Between the trimmed V and J ends, which lost 2 bases and 7 bases, there was a span of 21 bases. The CDR3 reads CASSQYGRGAPLEQYF. The CDR3 bases are TGCGCCAGCAGCCAATACGGGCGGGGCGCTCCCTTGGAGCAGTACTTC.

This chain links TRBV5-1 with TRBJ2-5; 11 bases are shared with TRBD2. The germline V gene has CDR1 SGHRS and CDR2 YFSETQ. Losses at the gene ends were 0 bases for V and 5 bases for J; bases not matched to a gene: 3. The CDR3 runs 15 residues. CDR3 bases: TGCGCCAGCAGCTTGGGACTAGCGGGATATGAGACCCAGTACTTC. This sequence encodes CASSLGLAGYETQYF.

The chain's CDR3 is CAWSVGENTEAFF. The CDR3 DNA sequence: TGTGCCTGGAGTGTCGGGGAGAACACTGAAGCTTTCTTT. This rearrangement joins TRBV30 to TRBJ1-1, with D unclear. V was pared by 0 bases and J by 1 base, with 6 bases between. From germline, CDR1 is GTSNPN and CDR2 SVGIG (reference sequence). The CDR3 spans 13 residues.

The V call is TRBV27, the J call TRBJ2-1; D may be TRBD1 (5 bases). Trimming left V 4 bases short and J 5 bases short, with 18 bases between. Germline V lookup: CDR1 MNHEY, CDR2 SMNVEV (reference sequence). The CDR3 extends over 16 amino acids. CDR3 coding DNA: TGTGCCAGCAGTTCCGCTCTCTCCGGACAAAACAATGAGCAGTTCTTC. It yields the protein CASSSALSGQNNEQFF.

V and J are TRBV7-3 and TRBJ2-3, with 7 bases lining up with TRBD1. CDR1 SGHTA and CDR2 FQGTGA come from the germline V gene. This CDR3 is 13 amino acids long. Trimming at V came to 3 bases and at J to 6 bases, leaving 3 bases not matched to a gene. CDR3 sequence (DNA): TGTGCCAGCAGCTTTGACAGGGTTGATACGCAGTATTTT. This encodes CASSFDRVDTQYF.

V and J are TRBV6-5 and TRBJ2-7; 9 nucleotides agree with TRBD1. Germline loops: CDR1 MNHEY, CDR2 SVGAGI. J lost 4 bases, V lost 0 bases, and 1 base had no gene match. The CDR3 covers 14 residues. CDR3 protein: CASSYSGQGYEQYF. For the CDR3, the DNA is TGTGCCAGCAGTTACTCGGGACAGGGTTACGAGCAGTACTTC.

This chain uses TRBV2 with TRBJ2-5; D might be TRBD2 (5 bases). The CDR3 extends over 13 amino acids. Germline CDR1 SNHLY, CDR2 FYNNEI. Trimming shortened V by 4 bases and J by 4 bases, and 10 bases separated the two germline ends. The DNA for the CDR3 is TGTGCCAGCAGTGGGGATGGGAGAGAGACCCAGTACTTC. It codes for CASSGDGRETQYF. The variable domain in full, completed from reference TRBV2 and TRBJ2-5, reads EPEVTQTPSHQVTQMGQEVILRCVPISNHLYFYWYRQILGQKVEFLVSFYNNEISEKSEIFDDQFSVERPDGSNFTLKIRSTKLEDSAMYFCASSGDGRETQYFGPGTRLLVL.

This chain links TRBV4-3 with TRBJ1-2; 7 bases are shared with TRBD1. Germline CDR1 and CDR2: LGHNA and YSLEER. CDR3 length: 15 amino acids. V lost 4 bases to trimming and J lost 0 bases; unmatched junction nucleotides: 5. In nucleotides, the CDR3 is TGCGCCAGCAGCCCCCGGACAGGAGCTAACTATGGCTACACCTTC. It translates to CASSPRTGANYGYTF.

The rearrangement uses TRBV30 and TRBJ2-2; D perhaps matches TRBD2 (5 bases). This CDR3 comprises 13 residues. CDR1 and CDR2 (germline): GTSNPN, SVGIG (reference sequence). Trimming cost V 7 bases and J 4 bases, with 13 bases left between them. The CDR3 loop reads CASKEGPTGELFF. As DNA, the CDR3 is TGTGCCTCAAAAGAGGGCCCCACCGGGGAGCTGTTTTTT.

The count of this clone is one. This rearrangement joins TRBV7-9 to TRBJ2-3; 10 nucleotides align to TRBD1. CDR1 SEHNR and CDR2 FQNEAQ come from the germline V gene (reference sequence). The CDR3 has 17 amino acids. The V and J ends lost 3 bases and 1 base, in that order; junction bases with no gene match: 7. CDR3 DNA sequence: TGTGCCAGCAGCTTTGAGAAGGGGACAGGGGGCACAGATACGCAGTATTTT. It is translated as CASSFEKGTGGTDTQYF.

The J gene is TRBJ2-2, the V gene TRBV4-3; weak D call: TRBD2 (5 bases). The CDR3 is made up of 15 amino acids. With 1 base removed from V and 5 bases from J, the gap between germline ends came to 11 bases. Looked up from germline, CDR1 is LGHNA and CDR2 is YSLEER. The CDR3 is CASSQVGERTGELFF. CDR3 DNA sequence: TGCGCCAGCAGCCAAGTCGGGGAAAGAACCGGGGAGCTGTTTTTT.

This clone was counted once. The chain carries TRBV6-2 or TRBV6-3 and TRBJ2-3; D may be TRBD1 (6 bases). Germline lookup yields CDR1 MNHEY and CDR2 SVGEGT. This CDR3 region has 16 residues. The V gene lost 5 bases and the J gene lost 2 bases, with 17 bases spanning the gap. The CDR3 DNA reads TGTGCCAGCAGTCGAGGTGTCACAGGGTCCACAGATACGCAGTATTTT. This translates into CASSRGVTGSTDTQYF.

V and J are TRBV6-5 and TRBJ2-1, with D possibly matching TRBD1 (5 bases). V lost 4 bases and J 9 bases, leaving 13 bases between the germline ends. The germline V gene has CDR1 MNHEY and CDR2 SVGAGI. This CDR3 comprises 13 residues. CDR3 region: CASSFPNDSEQFF. The CDR3 nucleotides read TGTGCCAGCAGTTTTCCGAACGACAGTGAGCAGTTCTTC.

The rearrangement uses TRBV2 and TRBJ2-3; 9 nucleotides align to TRBD2. The germline gives CDR1 SNHLY, CDR2 FYNNEI. The CDR3 length is 16 residues. Trimming removed 1 base from V and 4 bases from J; junction bases left unmatched: 6. This chain's CDR3 is CASSEGRAGGPDTQYF. The CDR3 coding sequence is TGTGCCAGCAGTGAAGGTCGGGCGGGAGGGCCAGATACGCAGTATTTT.

J is TRBJ1-5 and V is TRBV30, with TRBD1 matching over 7 bases. With V trimmed by 1 base and J by 7 bases, 4 bases remained unmatched. The CDR3 is 13 residues long. Per the germline V gene, CDR1 is GTSNPN and CDR2 is SVGIG (reference sequence). The CDR3 here is CAWSGQGDQPQHF. CDR3 sequence (DNA): TGTGCCTGGAGTGGGCAGGGGGACCAGCCCCAGCATTTT. Looking up the rest from reference TRBV30 and TRBJ1-5 gives the full variable domain: SQTIHQWPATLVQPVGSPLSLECTVEGTSNPNLYWYRQAAGRGLQLLFYSVGIGQISSEVPQNLSASRPQDRQFILSSKKLLLSDSGFYLCAWSGQGDQPQHFGDGTRLSIL.

The chain employs TRBV10-3 and TRBJ2-3; TRBD2 aligns across 7 bases. The germline gives CDR1 ENHRY, CDR2 SYGVKD. J gave up 0 bases and V 7 bases, and 1 base lay outside the gene matches. The CDR3 has 13 residues. The CDR3 region is CAITSGSTDTQYF. The CDR3 DNA sequence: TGTGCCATCACTAGCGGTAGCACAGATACGCAGTATTTT.

The genes are TRBV6-5 and TRBJ2-6; no clear D gene. The germline V gene has CDR1 MNHEY and CDR2 SVGAGI. This CDR3 is built from 16 residues. Trimming cost V 2 bases and J 2 bases, with 10 bases left between them. The CDR3 DNA is TGTGCCAGCAGTTACCGTACCACACCTGGGGCCAACGTCCTGACTTTC. This codes for CASSYRTTPGANVLTF.

J is TRBJ2-2 and V is TRBV12-3 or TRBV12-4; D is possibly TRBD2 (5 bases). Between the trimmed V and J ends, which lost 5 bases and 7 bases, there was a span of 11 bases. CDR3 length equals 13 residues. This CDR3 reads CASSRGSVGELFF. The CDR3 DNA is TGTGCCAGCAGTAGAGGGAGCGTCGGGGAGCTGTTTTTT.

The V and J genes are TRBV9 and TRBJ2-5, with D maybe TRBD2 (7 bases). The ends were cut back, 4 bases at V and 3 bases at J, with 16 bases in the middle. CDR1 is SGDLS and CDR2 is YYNGEE in the germline V gene. The CDR3 consists of 15 residues. The CDR3: CASSPRGAAKETQYF. As DNA, the CDR3 is TGTGCCAGCAGCCCCCGGGGGGCCGCCAAAGAGACCCAGTACTTC.

A remark on this clone: The sample contains more than one DNA sequence encoding this CDR3. V is TRBV3-1 (or the pseudogene TRBV3-2) and J is TRBJ2-5; no clear D. The CDR3 is 15 residues long. Germline loops: CDR1 LGHDT, CDR2 YNNKEL (reference sequence). V was cut by 0 bases and J by 5 bases, with 13 bases left in between. CDR3 sequence reads: CASSQDPGPRETQYF. The CDR3 bases are TGTGCCAGCAGCCAAGATCCTGGTCCCCGGGAGACCCAGTACTTC.

The chain recombines TRBV27 with TRBJ2-7, with 13 bases identical to TRBD2. The germline V gene encodes CDR1 MNHEY and CDR2 SMNVEV (reference sequence). This CDR3 contains 16 residues. Trimming removed 5 bases from V and 4 bases from J; junction bases left unmatched: 8. The CDR3 protein is CASSPTSGRALYEQYF. Here the CDR3 DNA reads TGTGCCAGCAGTCCCACTAGCGGGAGGGCCTTATACGAGCAGTACTTC.

V and J are TRBV11-1 and TRBJ1-1; unclear D gene. Trimming removed 2 bases from V and 3 bases from J, with 7 bases in between. The CDR3 sequence is 13 residues long. Germline assignment: CDR1 SGHAT and CDR2 FQDESV (reference sequence). The CDR3 bases are TGTGCCAGCAGCTTAAACCGGTACACTGAAGCTTTCTTT. This encodes CASSLNRYTEAFF. Based on the CDR3 plus reference TRBV11-1 and TRBJ1-1, the full variable domain is EAEVAQSPRYKITEKSQAVAFWCDPISGHATLYWYRQILGQGPELLVQFQDESVVDDSQLPKDRFSAERLKGVDSTLKIQPAELGDSAMYLCASSLNRYTEAFFGQGTRLTVV.

The chain recombines TRBV5-1 with TRBJ2-3, with D tentatively TRBD2 (7 bases). The germline CDR1 and CDR2 sequences are SGHRS and YFSETQ. V lost 4 bases and J 4 bases, leaving 16 bases between the germline ends. The CDR3 contains 15 residues. CDR3 residues: CASSEGRGGADTQYF. The CDR3 nucleotides are TGCGCCAGCAGCGAGGGAAGGGGGGGCGCAGATACGCAGTATTTT.

The chain employs TRBV7-6 and TRBJ1-4; TRBD1 might be the D (5 bases). The germline V gene encodes CDR1 SGHVS and CDR2 FNYEAQ. The CDR3 runs 15 residues. V was clipped by 7 bases and J by 3 bases, with 15 bases between them. CDR3 nucleotides: TGTGCCAGCACCCTCGAACAGGATCCTAATGAAAAACTGTTTTTT. The encoded protein is CASTLEQDPNEKLFF.

The chain combines TRBV6-4 with TRBJ2-7, with TRBD2 identical over 13 bases. Germline V CDR1 and CDR2: MRHNA, SNTAGT. The CDR3 runs to 16 residues. The ends lost 11 bases at V and 2 bases at J; junction bases unmatched: 12. CDR3 protein: CARSGTSGKLTYEQYF. The DNA for the CDR3 is TGTGCCCGCTCCGGGACTAGCGGGAAACTAACCTACGAGCAGTACTTC.

In the case of this clone: The junction departs from germline at one end; a sequencing error may be responsible. For the CDR3, the DNA is TGTGCCAGCAGCTTAACCGGGACAACTACCGGAGAGCTGTTTTTT. It encodes CASSLTGTTTGELFF. J is TRBJ2-2 and V is TRBV11-3; the D gene is possibly TRBD1 (6 bases). This CDR3 contains 15 residues. Germline V gene lookup returns CDR1 SGHNT and CDR2 YENEEA.

V usage is TRBV7-2 and J usage is TRBJ2-1, with 7 nucleotides matching TRBD2. Losses at the gene ends were 5 bases for V and 3 bases for J; bases not matched to a gene: 7. Germline CDR1 and CDR2: SGHTA and FQGNSA. CDR3 length: 15 residues. The CDR3 sequence: CASSPMSGNYNEQFF. The DNA for the CDR3 is TGTGCCAGCAGCCCGATGAGCGGGAACTACAATGAGCAGTTCTTC.

This chain connects TRBV28 to TRBJ2-7; perhaps TRBD2 as D (6 bases). V shed 2 bases and J shed 2 bases, with 10 bases lying between them. The CDR3 runs to 14 residues. The V gene's germline CDR1 is MDHEN and CDR2 SYDVKM. The CDR3 nucleotides are TGTGCCAGCAGTTTACCCGGGACTGCCTACGAGCAGTACTTC. Protein sequence: CASSLPGTAYEQYF.